This T cell receptor (beta chain) was sequenced in a study of control samples from healthy donors and cancer patients. The CDR3 consists of 15 residues. The V gene's germline CDR1 is KGHSH and CDR2 LQKENI. Deletions cut 4 bases from V and 5 bases from J, with 15 bases between. Sequencing was performed with immunoSEQ multiplex PCR; in TCRdb, only in-frame clones are kept and a portion is missing. Of about 150,000 clones detected, approximately 86% appear once; the ten largest clones hold over 1.5%. The chain links TRBV18 to TRBJ2-1; the D is unclear. The source of this sequence is a man aged 18 to 30 in good health. Sequencing was done on a sample of blood. CDR3 protein: CASSRQPGYNNEQFF. CDR3 sequence (DNA): TGTGCCAGCTCACGACAACCCGGATACAACAATGAGCAGTTCTTC.